This T cell receptor (beta chain) was retrieved from a study of blood T cell repertoires in COVID-19. The wider study: Whether acute or convalescent, the COVID-19 samples came from the United States, Italy and Spain. PBMCs, B-cell-depleted T cells, or T cells were the source of the cDNA or gDNA that made up the material.

The data were produced by immunoSEQ multiplex PCR, yet TCRdb's version contains in-frame clones alone and is incomplete. The sample lists fewer than 300,000 clones, 75% to 90% occurring once. Among Cohort 3 donors, those recovered had two negative PCRs, clearance, or symptom resolution. V was pared by 7 bases and J by 8 bases, with 14 bases between. The CDR3 spans 12 residues. Germline V gene sequence: CDR1 LNHDA, CDR2 SQIVND (reference sequence). The V and J genes are TRBV19 and TRBJ1-1; D is unclear. The origin of this receptor is a woman under 40 who had recovered from COVID-19. The sample consisted of PBMCs or T cells enriched from blood (not recorded which). Written as DNA, the CDR3 is TGTGCCAGTACCTTAGGCGGCGTCGAAGCTTTCTTT. Translation gives CASTLGGVEAFF.